One sample yielded the 30 T cell receptor beta chains listed below, sequenced in a study of shared clonotypes between healthy human individuals. Data came from immunoSEQ multiplex PCR; TCRdb stores just in-frame clones and leaves some out. The sample includes some 2,100,000 clones, under 97% of them seen just once. The material sequenced was naive CD4+ T cells sorted from blood. As to subset: CD45RA+ positively selected. These receptors all come from a man between 18 and 35 years old in good health.

This clone has only one observation. This chain joins TRBV4-1 and TRBJ1-3; D uncertain. Germline V gene lookup returns CDR1 MGHRA and CDR2 YSYEKL. The length of the CDR3 is 15 residues. The V gene lost 1 base and the J gene lost 0 bases, with 7 bases spanning the gap. The CDR3 loop is CASSQAWGSGNTIYF. The CDR3 DNA is TGCGCCAGCAGCCAAGCCTGGGGCTCTGGAAACACCATATATTTT.

Concerning this clone: Other DNA sequences in this sample translate to the same CDR3. This chain joins TRBV5-8 and TRBJ2-7, with TRBD1 as a possible D gene (5 bases). Germline V gene lookup returns CDR1 SGHTS and CDR2 YDEGEE. Trimming left V 1 base short and J 4 bases short, with 9 bases between. This CDR3 region has 13 residues. The CDR3 here is CASSLRTPYEQYF. In DNA, the CDR3 is TGTGCCAGCAGCTTGAGGACACCATACGAGCAGTACTTC.

The chain has TRBV5-1 and TRBJ1-1, with D perhaps TRBD1 (6 bases). The CDR3 runs 15 residues. Between the trimmed V and J ends, which lost 4 bases and 8 bases, there was a span of 21 bases. The germline V gene has CDR1 SGHRS and CDR2 YFSETQ. CDR3 amino acids: CASSLQSGTPAEAFF. The DNA of the CDR3 is TGCGCCAGCAGCCTCCAATCCGGGACACCCGCGGAAGCTTTCTTT.

This chain joins TRBV27 and TRBJ2-7; D might be TRBD2 (6 bases). V was shortened by 5 bases and J by 3 bases, with 11 bases between the two germline ends. Germline CDR1 MNHEY, CDR2 SMNVEV (reference sequence). The CDR3 is made up of 13 amino acids. CDR3 nucleotide sequence: TGTGCCAGCAGTCACCCCGGGGGCTACGAGCAGTACTTC. Protein product: CASSHPGGYEQYF.

J is TRBJ1-2 and V is TRBV19; D not resolved. The CDR3 sequence is 13 residues long. Germline V CDR1 and CDR2: LNHDA, SQIVND (reference sequence). V was cut by 4 bases and J by 1 base, with 7 bases left in between. CDR3: CASSKEGNYGYTF. In nucleotides, the CDR3 is TGTGCCAGTAGTAAGGAGGGTAACTATGGCTACACCTTC.

This chain connects TRBV27 to TRBJ1-1; D uncertain. The CDR3 is 15 residues long. Trimming pared 0 bases from V and 5 bases from J, leaving 13 bases between. Looked up from germline, CDR1 is MNHEY and CDR2 is SMNVEV (reference sequence). As DNA, the CDR3 is TGTGCCAGCAGTTTATCCTCTTCGGTTAGAACTGAAGCTTTCTTT. It codes for CASSLSSSVRTEAFF.

This clone appeared a few times. The V and J genes are TRBV5-1 and TRBJ2-4; D may be TRBD1 (6 bases). The CDR3 totals 16 residues. V lost 3 bases and J lost 0, with 13 bases in between. The germline V gene encodes CDR1 SGHRS and CDR2 YFSETQ. The chain's CDR3 is CASSSGRDIAKNIQYF. Written as DNA, the CDR3 is TGCGCCAGCAGCTCCGGACGGGACATAGCCAAAAACATTCAGTACTTC.

This clone has just one count. The chain is built from TRBV7-9 and TRBJ1-2; no clear D. The CDR3 spans 14 residues. The germline gives CDR1 SEHNR, CDR2 FQNEAQ (reference sequence). Between the trimmed V and J ends, which lost 1 base and 1 base, there was a span of 7 bases. The CDR3 nucleotides are TGTGCCAGCAGCTTAGTCGACGGTAACTATGGCTACACCTTC. Residues: CASSLVDGNYGYTF.

The chain is built from TRBV7-9 and TRBJ2-3, with D tentatively TRBD2 (6 bases). Germline assignment: CDR1 SEHNR and CDR2 FQNEAQ (reference sequence). Trimming removed 0 bases at V and 2 bases at J, with 9 bases between. This CDR3 region has 15 residues. CDR3 protein: CASSLAGGFTDTQYF. The CDR3 nucleotides read TGTGCCAGCAGCTTAGCGGGGGGATTCACAGATACGCAGTATTTT.

The chain carries TRBV6-1 and TRBJ2-7; D ambiguous. Trimming took 5 bases from V and 2 from J, leaving 13 bases between them. This CDR3 region has 14 residues. The V gene's germline CDR1 is MNHNS and CDR2 SASEGT. CDR3 DNA sequence: TGTGCCAGCAGTCGAGACGGACGGGCCTACGAGCAGTACTTC. The encoded protein is CASSRDGRAYEQYF.

This rearrangement joins TRBV6-5 to TRBJ2-7, with TRBD1 matching over 7 bases. Germline V lookup: CDR1 MNHEY, CDR2 SVGAGI. The CDR3 sequence is 13 residues long. V lost 4 bases and J lost 7; bases outside the gene matches: 7. Here the CDR3 reads CASSSVGQSEQYF. The CDR3 DNA reads TGTGCCAGCAGTTCCGTGGGACAGAGTGAGCAGTACTTC.

The chain has TRBV5-4 and TRBJ1-3; possibly TRBD1 for D (6 bases). V lost 3 bases to trimming and J lost 0 bases, with 16 bases between them. There are 17 residues in the CDR3. The germline V gene encodes CDR1 SGHNT and CDR2 YYREEE (reference sequence). This CDR3 is CASSSGFGGSSGNTIYF. The DNA of the CDR3 is TGTGCCAGCAGCTCTGGATTCGGGGGCTCCTCTGGAAACACCATATATTTT. The variable domain in full, completed from reference TRBV5-4 and TRBJ1-3, reads ETGVTQSPTHLIKTRGQQVTLRCSSQSGHNTVSWYQQALGQGPQFIFQYYREEENGRGNFPPRFSGLQFPNYSSELNVNALELDDSALYLCASSSGFGGSSGNTIYFGEGSWLTVV.

This chain uses TRBV5-4 with TRBJ2-7; D possibly corresponds to TRBD1 (7 bases). The germline V and J ends were trimmed by 3 bases and 6 bases, with 16 bases remaining between them. Per the germline V gene, CDR1 is SGHNT and CDR2 is YYREEE (reference sequence). This CDR3 comprises 14 residues. The CDR3 sequence: CASSSPDRRVEQYF. Here the CDR3 DNA reads TGTGCCAGCAGCTCGCCGGACAGGAGGGTCGAGCAGTACTTC.

This chain uses TRBV10-1 with TRBJ2-7, with a weak D call TRBD2 (6 bases). Germline V gives CDR1 WNHNN, CDR2 SYGVQD (reference sequence). The length of the CDR3 is 11 residues. Trimming pared 6 bases from V and 6 bases from J, leaving 9 bases between. CDR3 in amino acids: CASSRGSEQYF. Here the CDR3 DNA reads TGCGCCAGCAGCCGGGGGAGCGAGCAGTACTTC.

V is TRBV27 and J is TRBJ2-3; TRBD2 agrees at 13 bases. This CDR3 has 13 amino acids. V trimming: 6 bases; J trimming: 9 bases; junction bases outside the gene matches: 3. The germline V gene has CDR1 MNHEY and CDR2 SMNVEV (reference sequence). The CDR3 loop is CASRLAGGQTQYF. CDR3 DNA: TGTGCCAGCAGACTAGCGGGGGGGCAGACGCAGTATTTT.

This chain connects TRBV28 to TRBJ2-5, with 10 bases that match TRBD2. The CDR3 is 15 residues long. The germline V gene has CDR1 MDHEN and CDR2 SYDVKM. Trimming cost V 2 bases and J 2 bases; bases outside gene matches: 2. The CDR3 sequence is CASSLMGLAQETQYF. Written as DNA, the CDR3 is TGTGCCAGCAGTTTAATGGGACTAGCGCAAGAGACCCAGTACTTC.

The rearrangement links TRBV27 to TRBJ1-2; 9 bases line up with TRBD1. This CDR3 contains 14 residues. Germline values: CDR1 MNHEY, CDR2 SMNVEV (reference sequence). The ends lost 4 bases at V and 4 bases at J; junction bases unmatched: 4. The CDR3 DNA is TGTGCCAGCAGTTCGGACAGGGGCGGCTATGGCTACACCTTC. Protein product: CASSSDRGGYGYTF.

This sequence joins TRBV10-2 and TRBJ2-5; D not certain. Germline values: CDR1 WSHSY, CDR2 SAAADI. The CDR3 extends over 11 amino acids. Trimming pared 3 bases from V and 7 bases from J, leaving 6 bases between. Here the CDR3 DNA reads TGCGCCAGCAGTGAAGGCGCGACCCAGTACTTC. Translation gives CASSEGATQYF.

The chain recombines TRBV5-1 with TRBJ1-5; the match to TRBD1 covers 8 bases. V was clipped by 1 base and J by 6 bases; unmatched bases: 6. CDR3 length: 15 residues. Per germline, CDR1 SGHRS and CDR2 YFSETQ. The CDR3 region is CASSLTGGGGQPQHF. CDR3 bases: TGCGCCAGCAGCTTGACAGGGGGAGGTGGTCAGCCCCAGCATTTT. Full variable domain (rest looked up from reference TRBV5-1 and TRBJ1-5): KAGVTQTPRYLIKTRGQQVTLSCSPISGHRSVSWYQQTPGQGLQFLFEYFSETQRNKGNFPGRFSGRQFSNSRSEMNVSTLELGDSALYLCASSLTGGGGQPQHFGDGTRLSIL.

The chain carries TRBV11-3 and TRBJ2-1; 13 nucleotides align to TRBD2. Trimming at V came to 2 bases and at J to 8 bases, leaving 9 bases not matched to a gene. Germline V gives CDR1 SGHNT, CDR2 YENEEA. This CDR3 has 17 residues. In DNA, the CDR3 is TGTGCCAGCAGCTTAACTTACGGGACTAGCGGGGACTATGAGCAGTTCTTC. As protein: CASSLTYGTSGDYEQFF.

This chain connects TRBV13 to TRBJ2-3; the match to TRBD2 covers 13 bases. CDR1 is PRHDT and CDR2 is FYEKMQ in the germline V gene (reference sequence). Germline trimming cut 6 bases from V and 4 bases from J; bases unmatched to any gene: 16. The CDR3 runs to 19 residues. CDR3 in DNA: TGTGCCAGCAGTCGACCGGGACTAGCGGGGCCGTCATCGTCAGATACGCAGTATTTT. This sequence encodes CASSRPGLAGPSSSDTQYF.

The CDR3 sequence is CASSRQGQNTEAFF. The CDR3 region has the DNA TGTGCCAGCAGCCGCCAGGGCCAGAACACTGAAGCTTTCTTT. The chain joins TRBV7-9 to TRBJ1-1; TRBD1 might be the D (5 bases). Germline CDR1 and CDR2: SEHNR and FQNEAQ (reference sequence). With 5 bases removed from V and 1 base from J, the gap between germline ends came to 11 bases. The CDR3 totals 14 residues. The full variable domain, rest sourced from reference TRBV7-9 and TRBJ1-1, is DTGVSQNPRHKITKRGQNVTFRCDPISEHNRLYWYRQTLGQGPEFLTYFQNEAQLEKSRLLSDRFSAERPKGSFSTLEIQRTEQGDSAMYLCASSRQGQNTEAFFGQGTRLTVV.

The chain carries TRBV6-1 and TRBJ2-7; 8 nucleotides agree with TRBD1. This CDR3 is built from 14 residues. The germline CDR1 and CDR2 sequences are MNHNS and SASEGT. V dropped 4 bases and J dropped 7; count of bases not matched to a gene: 9. The CDR3 reads CASSAQGAAGEQYF. CDR3 DNA sequence: TGTGCCAGCAGTGCGCAGGGGGCGGCGGGAGAGCAGTACTTC.

V gene TRBV30 combines with J gene TRBJ1-4, with no clear D. Germline V lookup: CDR1 GTSNPN, CDR2 SVGIG (reference sequence). V gave up 3 bases and J gave up 2 bases, with 10 bases separating them. CDR3 length: 14 amino acids. CDR3 sequence reads: CAWSDKGTNEKLFF. The CDR3, as DNA: TGTGCCTGGAGCGATAAAGGGACTAATGAAAAACTGTTTTTT.

This clone was counted a few times. This sequence joins TRBV28 and TRBJ1-5; 8 bases agree with TRBD1. Germline V gives CDR1 MDHEN, CDR2 SYDVKM. V was clipped by 3 bases and J by 0 bases; unmatched bases: 1. There are 15 residues in the CDR3. The CDR3 coding sequence is TGTGCCAGCAGTTTGGGACAGGTTAGCAATCAGCCCCAGCATTTT. Residues: CASSLGQVSNQPQHF.

This clone was seen just once. The chain uses TRBV6-4 and TRBJ1-6, with a weak D call TRBD1 (6 bases). The V end lost 5 bases, the J end lost 6 bases, and 11 bases lay between the germline ends. Looked up from germline, CDR1 is MRHNA and CDR2 is SNTAGT. The CDR3 length is 14 residues. CDR3 protein: CASSLQGVNSPLHF. Here the CDR3 DNA reads TGTGCCAGCAGTTTACAGGGTGTTAATTCACCCCTCCACTTT.

This chain joins TRBV7-2 and TRBJ1-1, with D possibly TRBD1 on 6 matching bases. The CDR3 is 13 amino acids. V gave up 1 base and J gave up 11 bases, with 14 bases separating them. CDR1 is SGHTA and CDR2 is FQGNSA in the germline V gene. CDR3 protein: CASSLEEGGRAFF. For the CDR3, the DNA is TGTGCCAGCAGCTTAGAGGAGGGGGGTAGGGCTTTCTTT.

The chain recombines TRBV25-1 with TRBJ2-7, with 8 bases fitting TRBD2. V dropped 2 bases and J dropped 2; count of bases not matched to a gene: 11. CDR1 and CDR2 (germline): MGHDK, SYGVNS. The CDR3 covers 17 residues. Here the CDR3 DNA reads TGTGCCAGCAGTGAAACAACTAGCGGACCGATTCCCTACGAGCAGTACTTC. It yields the protein CASSETTSGPIPYEQYF.

V and J are TRBV18 and TRBJ1-5, with TRBD1 as a possible D gene (6 bases). Germline CDR1 is KGHSH and CDR2 is LQKENI. This CDR3 is built from 17 residues. V lost 3 bases and J lost 3, with 18 bases in between. CDR3 bases: TGTGCCAGCTCACCGTTCGGTCCAGGACAGTTCAATCAGCCCCAGCATTTT. This encodes CASSPFGPGQFNQPQHF.

Concerning this clone itself: The sample contains more than one DNA sequence encoding this CDR3. The V call is TRBV30, the J call TRBJ2-7, with a possible D match to TRBD2 (5 bases). This CDR3 has 12 residues. Germline V gene lookup returns CDR1 GTSNPN and CDR2 SVGIG (reference sequence). V was clipped by 1 base and J by 4 bases, with 8 bases between them. CDR3: CAWSGSGYEQYF. The DNA for the CDR3 is TGTGCCTGGAGTGGGTCGGGATACGAGCAGTACTTC.